This TCR beta chain emerged from a study of T cell clusters in autoimmune cytopenias. TRB was amplified by touch-down multiplex PCR, primer pools A and B combined. TCRdb re-called the multiplex PCR reads; every CDR3 protein appears as one record, without DNA. The table lists roughly 1,800 distinct CDR3 sequences, with 15% to 20% in the top ten. The CDR3 spans 16 residues. Germline CDR1 reads GTSNPN; CDR2 reads SVGIG (reference sequence). This clonotype is deemed medium-sized by its frequency. Its antigen is still unknown. Findings of the study overall: Primary autoimmune cytopenia patients seemingly lacked the physiological T cell clusters found in healthy donors.

About 37,500 genome equivalents of blood DNA were amplified for TRB. Controls with untreated chronic lymphocytic leukemia and no autoimmune cytopenia averaged roughly 67 years, median about 60 years. These data also formed part of another study, on T cell repertoires in aging, cancer and after chemotherapy. That work adds: Pre- and post-chemotherapy samples were paired from chronic lymphocytic leukemia patients treated with fludarabine- or bendamustine-based regimens. Untreated cancer patients had significantly lower blood TCR diversity than age-matched healthy donors.

J is TRBJ2-3 and V is TRBV30; TCRdb's D gene call, TRBD1, goes unchecked for lack of DNA. This receptor was identified in a human donor with chronic lymphocytic leukemia. The sample consisted of peripheral blood. The CDR3 loop reads CAWSATLGSGTDTQYF. Combining the CDR3 with reference TRBV30 and TRBJ2-3 gives the whole variable domain SQTIHQWPATLVQPVGSPLSLECTVEGTSNPNLYWYRQAAGRGLQLLFYSVGIGQISSEVPQNLSASRPQDRQFILSSKKLLLSDSGFYLCAWSATLGSGTDTQYFGPGTRLTVL.